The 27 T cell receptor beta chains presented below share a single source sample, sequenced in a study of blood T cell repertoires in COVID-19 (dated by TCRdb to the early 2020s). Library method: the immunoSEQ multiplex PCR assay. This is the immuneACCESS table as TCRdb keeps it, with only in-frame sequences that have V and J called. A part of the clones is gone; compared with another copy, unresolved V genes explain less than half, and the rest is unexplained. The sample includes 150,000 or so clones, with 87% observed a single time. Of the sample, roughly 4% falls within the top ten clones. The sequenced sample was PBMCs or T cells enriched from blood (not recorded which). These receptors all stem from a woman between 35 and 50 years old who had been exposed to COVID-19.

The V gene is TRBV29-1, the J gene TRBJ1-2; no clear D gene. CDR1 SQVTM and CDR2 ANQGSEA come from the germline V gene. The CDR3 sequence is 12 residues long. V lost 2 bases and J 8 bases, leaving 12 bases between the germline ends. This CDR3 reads CSVESDLPGYTF. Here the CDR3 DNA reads TGCAGCGTTGAAAGCGATCTCCCGGGCTACACCTTC.

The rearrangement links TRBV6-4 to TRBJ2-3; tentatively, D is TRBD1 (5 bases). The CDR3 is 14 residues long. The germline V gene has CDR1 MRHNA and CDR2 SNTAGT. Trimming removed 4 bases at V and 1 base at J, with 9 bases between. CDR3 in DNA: TGTGCCAGCAGTGTTGGGGCAGGCACAGATACGCAGTATTTT. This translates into CASSVGAGTDTQYF.

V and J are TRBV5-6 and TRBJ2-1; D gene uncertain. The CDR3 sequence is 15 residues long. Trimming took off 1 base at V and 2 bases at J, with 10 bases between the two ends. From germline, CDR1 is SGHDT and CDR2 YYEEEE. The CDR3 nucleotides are TGTGCCAGCAGCTTGTCCTGGGCTACCTACAATGAGCAGTTCTTC. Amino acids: CASSLSWATYNEQFF.

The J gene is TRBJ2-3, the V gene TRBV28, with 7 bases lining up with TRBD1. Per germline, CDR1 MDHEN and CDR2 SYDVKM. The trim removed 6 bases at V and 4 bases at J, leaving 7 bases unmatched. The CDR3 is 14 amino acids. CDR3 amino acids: CASSVRGSADTQYF. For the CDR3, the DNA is TGTGCCAGCAGCGTCAGGGGGAGTGCAGATACGCAGTATTTT.

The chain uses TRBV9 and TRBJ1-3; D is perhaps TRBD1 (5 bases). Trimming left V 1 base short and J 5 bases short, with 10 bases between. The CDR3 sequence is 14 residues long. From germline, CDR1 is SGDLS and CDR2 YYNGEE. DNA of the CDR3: TGTGCCAGCAGCGTAAGCAGGGAAAGAAACACCATATATTTT. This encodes CASSVSRERNTIYF.

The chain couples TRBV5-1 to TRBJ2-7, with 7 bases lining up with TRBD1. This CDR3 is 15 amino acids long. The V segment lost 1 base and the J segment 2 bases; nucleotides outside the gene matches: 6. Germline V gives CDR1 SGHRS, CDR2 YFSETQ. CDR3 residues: CASSLQAQGPYEQYF. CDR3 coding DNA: TGCGCCAGCAGCTTGCAGGCACAGGGGCCCTACGAGCAGTACTTC.

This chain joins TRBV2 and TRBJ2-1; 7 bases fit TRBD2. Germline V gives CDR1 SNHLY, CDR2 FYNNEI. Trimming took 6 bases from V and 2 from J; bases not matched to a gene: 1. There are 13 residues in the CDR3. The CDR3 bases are TGTGCCAGCAGGGGGGGGGCCTACAATGAGCAGTTCTTC. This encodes CASRGGAYNEQFF.

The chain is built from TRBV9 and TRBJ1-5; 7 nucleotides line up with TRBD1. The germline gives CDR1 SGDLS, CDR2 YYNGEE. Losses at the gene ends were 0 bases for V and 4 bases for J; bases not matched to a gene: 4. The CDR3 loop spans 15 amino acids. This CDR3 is CASSVAGQVNQPQHF. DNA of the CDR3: TGTGCCAGCAGCGTAGCCGGACAGGTTAATCAGCCCCAGCATTTT.

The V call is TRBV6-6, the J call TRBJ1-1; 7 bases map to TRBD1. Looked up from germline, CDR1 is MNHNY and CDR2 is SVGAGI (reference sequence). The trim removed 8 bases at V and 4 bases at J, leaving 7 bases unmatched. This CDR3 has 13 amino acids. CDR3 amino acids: CASALTGLTEAFF. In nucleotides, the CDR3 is TGTGCCAGCGCCTTGACAGGGCTCACTGAAGCTTTCTTT.

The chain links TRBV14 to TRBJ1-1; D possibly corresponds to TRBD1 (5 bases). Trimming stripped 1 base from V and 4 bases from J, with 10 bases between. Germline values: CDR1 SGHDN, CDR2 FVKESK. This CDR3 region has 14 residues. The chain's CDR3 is CASSQARGGTEAFF. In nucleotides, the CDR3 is TGTGCCAGCAGCCAAGCTCGGGGGGGCACTGAAGCTTTCTTT.

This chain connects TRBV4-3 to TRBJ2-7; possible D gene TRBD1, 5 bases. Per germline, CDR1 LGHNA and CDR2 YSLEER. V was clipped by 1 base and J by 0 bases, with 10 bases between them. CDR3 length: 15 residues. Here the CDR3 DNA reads TGCGCCAGCAGCCAAGCCGCAGGGTCCTCCTACGAGCAGTACTTC. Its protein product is CASSQAAGSSYEQYF.

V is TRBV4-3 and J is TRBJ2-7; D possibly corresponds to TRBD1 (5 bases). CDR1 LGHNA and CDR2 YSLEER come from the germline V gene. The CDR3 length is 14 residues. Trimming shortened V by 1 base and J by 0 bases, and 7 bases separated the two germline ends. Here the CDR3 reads CASSQGQHSYEQYF. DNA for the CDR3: TGCGCCAGCAGCCAAGGACAGCACTCCTACGAGCAGTACTTC.

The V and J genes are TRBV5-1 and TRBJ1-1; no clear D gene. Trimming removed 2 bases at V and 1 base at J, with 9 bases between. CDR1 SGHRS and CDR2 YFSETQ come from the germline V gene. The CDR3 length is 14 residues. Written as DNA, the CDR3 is TGCGCCAGCAGCTTCGGGATCCCGAACACTGAAGCTTTCTTT. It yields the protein CASSFGIPNTEAFF.

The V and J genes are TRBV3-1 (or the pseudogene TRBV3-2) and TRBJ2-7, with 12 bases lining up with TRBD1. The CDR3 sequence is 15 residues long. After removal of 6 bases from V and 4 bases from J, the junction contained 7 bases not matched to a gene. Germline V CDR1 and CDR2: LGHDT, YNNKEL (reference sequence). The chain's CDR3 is CASSTGTGGFYEQYF. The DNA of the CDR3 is TGTGCCAGCAGTACCGGGACAGGGGGCTTTTACGAGCAGTACTTC.

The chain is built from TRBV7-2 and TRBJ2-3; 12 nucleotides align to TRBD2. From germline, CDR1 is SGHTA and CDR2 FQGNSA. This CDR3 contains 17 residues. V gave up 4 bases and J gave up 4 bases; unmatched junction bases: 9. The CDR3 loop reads CASSYTTSGSRSDTQYF. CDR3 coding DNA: TGTGCCAGCAGCTACACGACTAGCGGGAGCCGATCAGATACGCAGTATTTT.

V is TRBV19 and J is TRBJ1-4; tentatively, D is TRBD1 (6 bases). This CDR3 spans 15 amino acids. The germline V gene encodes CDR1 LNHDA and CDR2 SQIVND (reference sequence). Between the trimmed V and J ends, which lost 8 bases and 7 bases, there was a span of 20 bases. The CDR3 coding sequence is TGTGCCAGTTCAAAAGGGGGGGGCGTCGGTGAAAAACTGTTTTTT. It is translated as CASSKGGGVGEKLFF. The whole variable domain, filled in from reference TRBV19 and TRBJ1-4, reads DGGITQSPKYLFRKEGQNVTLSCEQNLNHDAMYWYRQDPGQGLRLIYYSQIVNDFQKGDIAEGYSVSREKKESFPLTVTSAQKNPTAFYLCASSKGGGVGEKLFFGSGTQLSVL.

This chain's CDR3 is CASSSWGWELTEAFF. The CDR3 nucleotides read TGCGCCAGCAGCTCGTGGGGATGGGAGCTCACTGAAGCTTTCTTT. The gene calls are TRBV5-1 and TRBJ1-1; D call uncertain. The germline gives CDR1 SGHRS, CDR2 YFSETQ. The V and J ends lost 3 bases and 4 bases respectively, with 16 bases between them. The CDR3 covers 15 residues. Full variable domain (missing parts from reference TRBV5-1 and TRBJ1-1): KAGVTQTPRYLIKTRGQQVTLSCSPISGHRSVSWYQQTPGQGLQFLFEYFSETQRNKGNFPGRFSGRQFSNSRSEMNVSTLELGDSALYLCASSSWGWELTEAFFGQGTRLTVV.

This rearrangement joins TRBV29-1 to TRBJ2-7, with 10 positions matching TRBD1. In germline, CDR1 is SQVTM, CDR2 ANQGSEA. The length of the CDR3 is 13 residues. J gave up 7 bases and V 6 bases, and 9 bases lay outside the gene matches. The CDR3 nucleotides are TGCAGCGTCGAATCGACAGGGGGCTTTGAGCAGTACTTC. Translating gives CSVESTGGFEQYF.

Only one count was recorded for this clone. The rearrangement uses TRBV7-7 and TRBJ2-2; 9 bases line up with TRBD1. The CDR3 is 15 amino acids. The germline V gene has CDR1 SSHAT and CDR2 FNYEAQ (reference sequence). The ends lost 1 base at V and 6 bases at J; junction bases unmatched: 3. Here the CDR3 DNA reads TGTGCCAGCAGCTTAGGGGACAGGGTGGCCGGGGAGCTGTTTTTT. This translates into CASSLGDRVAGELFF.

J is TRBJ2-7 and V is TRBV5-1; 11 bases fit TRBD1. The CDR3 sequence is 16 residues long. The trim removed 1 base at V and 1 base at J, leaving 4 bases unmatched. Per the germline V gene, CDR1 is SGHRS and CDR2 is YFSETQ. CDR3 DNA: TGCGCCAGCAGCTTGTTGGGACAGGGGGTATCCTACGAGCAGTACTTC. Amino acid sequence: CASSLLGQGVSYEQYF. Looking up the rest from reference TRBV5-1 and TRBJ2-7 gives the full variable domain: KAGVTQTPRYLIKTRGQQVTLSCSPISGHRSVSWYQQTPGQGLQFLFEYFSETQRNKGNFPGRFSGRQFSNSRSEMNVSTLELGDSALYLCASSLLGQGVSYEQYFGPGTRLTVT.

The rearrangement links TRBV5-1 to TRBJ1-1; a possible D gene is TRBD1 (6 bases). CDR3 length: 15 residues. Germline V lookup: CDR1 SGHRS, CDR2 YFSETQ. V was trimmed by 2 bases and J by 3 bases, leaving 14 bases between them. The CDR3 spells CASSFTGMEDTEAFF. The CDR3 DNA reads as TGCGCCAGCAGCTTCACAGGGATGGAGGACACTGAAGCTTTCTTT.

CDR3 amino acids: CASSLQGGGSETQYF. DNA for the CDR3: TGTGCCAGCAGCTTACAGGGAGGTGGTTCAGAGACCCAGTACTTC. The rearrangement links TRBV7-3 to TRBJ2-5; a weak D match, TRBD2 (6 bases). CDR1 is SGHTA, CDR2 FQGTGA, per germline. CDR3 length: 15 residues. V gave up 2 bases and J gave up 4 bases, with 14 bases separating them.

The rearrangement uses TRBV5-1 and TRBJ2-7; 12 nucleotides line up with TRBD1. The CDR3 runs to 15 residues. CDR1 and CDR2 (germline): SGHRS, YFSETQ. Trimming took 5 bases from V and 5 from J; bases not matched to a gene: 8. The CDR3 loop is CASSAGQGAKNEQYF. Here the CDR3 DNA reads TGCGCCAGCAGTGCGGGACAGGGGGCGAAGAACGAGCAGTACTTC.

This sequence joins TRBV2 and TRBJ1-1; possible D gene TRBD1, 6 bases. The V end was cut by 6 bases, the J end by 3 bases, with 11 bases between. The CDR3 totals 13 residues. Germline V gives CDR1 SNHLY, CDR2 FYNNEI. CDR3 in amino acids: CASRANRDTEAFF. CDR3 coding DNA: TGTGCCAGCAGGGCAAACAGGGACACTGAAGCTTTCTTT.

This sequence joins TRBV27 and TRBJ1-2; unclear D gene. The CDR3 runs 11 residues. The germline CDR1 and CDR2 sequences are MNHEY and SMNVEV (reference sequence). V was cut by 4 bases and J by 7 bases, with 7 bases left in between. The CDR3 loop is CASSSGVGYTF. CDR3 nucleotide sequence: TGTGCCAGCAGTTCCGGTGTTGGCTACACCTTC.

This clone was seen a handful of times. The CDR3 sequence is CASSPPSYEQYF. CDR3 sequence (DNA): TGTGCCAGCAGTCCTCCTTCCTACGAGCAGTACTTC. The genes are TRBV27 and TRBJ2-7; D uncertain. Germline V gene data show CDR1 as MNHEY and CDR2 as SMNVEV (reference sequence). The length of the CDR3 is 12 residues. V was shortened by 5 bases and J by 1 base, with 6 bases between the two germline ends.

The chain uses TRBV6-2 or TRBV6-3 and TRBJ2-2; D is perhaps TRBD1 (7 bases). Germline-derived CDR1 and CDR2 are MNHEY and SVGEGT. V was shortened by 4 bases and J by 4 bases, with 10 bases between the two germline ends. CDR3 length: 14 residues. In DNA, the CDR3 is TGTGCCAGCAGTTGGCAGGGGGGCACCGGGGAGCTGTTTTTT. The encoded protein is CASSWQGGTGELFF.